The entry that follows covers one T cell receptor (beta chain) sequence. Individuals drawn from about two dozen US areas were roughly 18 to 95 years old. The sample comes from a study of blood T cell repertoires in COVID-19. In the study overall: Some COVID-19 samples were acute and others convalescent; all came from the United States, Italy and Spain.

Clones were read by immunoSEQ multiplex PCR, and TCRdb kept only the in-frame ones, dropping some. Among 150,000 to 200,000 clones listed, around 76% were seen once. The V gene's germline CDR1 is GTSNPN and CDR2 SVGIG (reference sequence). V was cut by 0 bases and J by 5 bases, with 16 bases left in between. The CDR3 loop spans 15 amino acids. The specimen was PBMCs or T cells enriched from blood (not recorded which). This receptor was obtained from a woman aged 50 to 65 with acute COVID-19. This chain connects TRBV30 to TRBJ2-5, with D perhaps matching TRBD1 (6 bases). The CDR3 DNA reads TGTGCCTGGAGTGTATTAACAGGGAGAGGGGAGACCCAGTACTTC. It translates to CAWSVLTGRGETQYF.